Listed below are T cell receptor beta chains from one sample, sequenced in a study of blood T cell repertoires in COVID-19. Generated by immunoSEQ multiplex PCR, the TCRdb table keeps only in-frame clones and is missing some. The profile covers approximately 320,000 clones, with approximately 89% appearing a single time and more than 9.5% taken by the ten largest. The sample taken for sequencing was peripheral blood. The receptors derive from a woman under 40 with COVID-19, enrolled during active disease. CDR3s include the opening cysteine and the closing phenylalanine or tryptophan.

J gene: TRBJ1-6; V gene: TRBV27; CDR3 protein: CASRGTGHSALHF
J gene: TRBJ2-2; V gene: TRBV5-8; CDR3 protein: CASSLGQGPGELFF
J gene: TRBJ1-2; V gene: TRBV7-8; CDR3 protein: CASSPPGRQGEFGYTF
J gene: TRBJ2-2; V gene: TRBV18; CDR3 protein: CASSPSGQGGTGELFF
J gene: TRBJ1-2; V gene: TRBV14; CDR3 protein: CASSPLIWGGRGYVDYTF
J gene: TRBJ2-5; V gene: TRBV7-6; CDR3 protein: CASSSKTTSGGAGETQYF
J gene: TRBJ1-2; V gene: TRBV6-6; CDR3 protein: CASRSPGGEGYTF
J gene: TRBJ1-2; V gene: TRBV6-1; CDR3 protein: CASSEGQGDYGYTF
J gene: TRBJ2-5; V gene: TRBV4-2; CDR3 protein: CASSHQGGVRETQYF
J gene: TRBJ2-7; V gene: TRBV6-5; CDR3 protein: CASSYSWGPYEQYF
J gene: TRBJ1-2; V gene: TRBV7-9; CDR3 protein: CASNDRGYGYTF
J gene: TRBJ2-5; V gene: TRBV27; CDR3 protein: CASSLLGGAETQYF
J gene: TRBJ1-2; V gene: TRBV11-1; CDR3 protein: CASSLNGGTGGYTF
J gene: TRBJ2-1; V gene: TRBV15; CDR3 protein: CATSRGETGDNEQFF
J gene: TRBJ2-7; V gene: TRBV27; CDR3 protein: CASSSQLRDEQYF
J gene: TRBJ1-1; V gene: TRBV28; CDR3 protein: CASSLLAASRAAFF
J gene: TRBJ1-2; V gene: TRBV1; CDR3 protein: CTSSQVPGQNYGYTF
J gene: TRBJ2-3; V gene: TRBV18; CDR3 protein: CASSLAGGPRGTDTQYF
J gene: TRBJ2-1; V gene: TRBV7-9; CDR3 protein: CASSPGGEQFF
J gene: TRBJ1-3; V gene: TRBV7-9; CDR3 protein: CASSQPEDGNSGNTIYF
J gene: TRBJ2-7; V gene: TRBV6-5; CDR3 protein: CASTQAGGHAEQYF
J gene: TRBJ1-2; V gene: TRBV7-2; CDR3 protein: CASSGRDRSYGYTF